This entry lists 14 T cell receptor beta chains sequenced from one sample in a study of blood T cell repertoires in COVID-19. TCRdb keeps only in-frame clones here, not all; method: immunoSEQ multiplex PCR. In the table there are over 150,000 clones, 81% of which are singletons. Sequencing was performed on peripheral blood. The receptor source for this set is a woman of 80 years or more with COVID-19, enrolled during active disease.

The CDR3 loop is CASSLSIRTGYSPLHF. CDR3 coding DNA: TGTGCCAGCAGTTTATCGATCAGGACGGGATACTCACCCCTCCACTTT. The chain is built from TRBV27 and TRBJ1-6; the D is unclear. V gave up 0 bases and J gave up 10 bases, with 16 bases separating them. The germline gives CDR1 MNHEY, CDR2 SMNVEV (reference sequence). The CDR3 extends over 16 amino acids.

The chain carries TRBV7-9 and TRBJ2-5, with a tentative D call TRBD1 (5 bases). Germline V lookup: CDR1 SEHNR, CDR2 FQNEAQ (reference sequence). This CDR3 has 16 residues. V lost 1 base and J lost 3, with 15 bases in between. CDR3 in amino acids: CASSLVIGAVEETQYF. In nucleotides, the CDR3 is TGTGCCAGCAGCTTAGTTATAGGGGCGGTGGAAGAGACCCAGTACTTC.

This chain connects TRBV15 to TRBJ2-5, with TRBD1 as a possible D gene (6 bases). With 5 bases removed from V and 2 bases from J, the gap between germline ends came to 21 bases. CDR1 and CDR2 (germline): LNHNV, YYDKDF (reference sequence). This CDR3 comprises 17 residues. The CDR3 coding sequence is TGTGCCACCAGCGGATCGTTAGAGATGGACAGACAAGAGACCCAGTACTTC. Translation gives CATSGSLEMDRQETQYF.

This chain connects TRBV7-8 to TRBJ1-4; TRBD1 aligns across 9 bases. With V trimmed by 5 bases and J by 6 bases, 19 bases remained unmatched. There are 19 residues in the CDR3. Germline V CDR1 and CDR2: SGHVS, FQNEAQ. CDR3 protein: CASSRVPGQGVGFDEKLFF. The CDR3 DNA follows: TGTGCCAGCAGCCGAGTCCCGGGACAGGGTGTCGGTTTTGATGAAAAACTGTTTTTT. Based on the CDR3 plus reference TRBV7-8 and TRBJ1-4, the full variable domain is GAGVSQSPRYKVAKRGQDVALRCDPISGHVSLFWYQQALGQGPEFLTYFQNEAQLDKSGLPSDRFFAERPEGSVSTLKIQRTQQEDSAVYLCASSRVPGQGVGFDEKLFFGSGTQLSVL.

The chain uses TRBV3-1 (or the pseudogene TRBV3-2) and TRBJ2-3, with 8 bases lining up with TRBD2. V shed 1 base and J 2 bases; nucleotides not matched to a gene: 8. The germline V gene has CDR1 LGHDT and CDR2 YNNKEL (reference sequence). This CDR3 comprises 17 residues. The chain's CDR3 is CASSQASGTRNTDTQYF. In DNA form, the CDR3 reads TGTGCCAGCAGCCAAGCCTCCGGGACTAGAAACACAGATACGCAGTATTTT.

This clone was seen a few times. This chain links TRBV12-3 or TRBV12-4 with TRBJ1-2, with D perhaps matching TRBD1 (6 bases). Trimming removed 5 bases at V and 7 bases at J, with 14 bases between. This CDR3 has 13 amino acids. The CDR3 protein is CASSLGAGAGYTF. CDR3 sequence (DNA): TGTGCCAGCAGTCTTGGGGCGGGGGCTGGCTACACCTTC.

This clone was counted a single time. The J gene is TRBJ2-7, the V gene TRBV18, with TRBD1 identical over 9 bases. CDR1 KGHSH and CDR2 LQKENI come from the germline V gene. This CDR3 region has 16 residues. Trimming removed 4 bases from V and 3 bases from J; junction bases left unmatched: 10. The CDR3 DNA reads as TGTGCCAGCTCACTTACCCCGGGACAGGGAGTCTACGAGCAGTACTTC. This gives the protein CASSLTPGQGVYEQYF.

Here the CDR3 reads CASEPSGSYEQFF. The CDR3 DNA reads TGTGCCAGCGAACCTAGCGGGAGTTATGAGCAGTTCTTC. J is TRBJ2-1 and V is TRBV28; 10 nucleotides align to TRBD2. V gave up 8 bases and J gave up 8 bases; unmatched junction bases: 6. Looked up from germline, CDR1 is MDHEN and CDR2 is SYDVKM. This CDR3 has 13 amino acids.

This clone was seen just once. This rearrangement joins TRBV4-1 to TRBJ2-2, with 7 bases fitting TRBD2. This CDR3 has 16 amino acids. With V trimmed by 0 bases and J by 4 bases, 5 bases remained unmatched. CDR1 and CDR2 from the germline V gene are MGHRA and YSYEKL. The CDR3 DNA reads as TGCGCCAGCAGCCAAGACTTCGCGGGAGCCACCGGGGAGCTGTTTTTT. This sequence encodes CASSQDFAGATGELFF.

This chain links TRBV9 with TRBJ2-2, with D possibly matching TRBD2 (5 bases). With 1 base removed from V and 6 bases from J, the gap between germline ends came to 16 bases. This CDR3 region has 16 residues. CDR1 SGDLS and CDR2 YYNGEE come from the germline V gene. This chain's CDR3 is CASSVYSDSRPGELFF. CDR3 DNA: TGTGCCAGCAGCGTATATTCGGACTCACGGCCCGGGGAGCTGTTTTTT.

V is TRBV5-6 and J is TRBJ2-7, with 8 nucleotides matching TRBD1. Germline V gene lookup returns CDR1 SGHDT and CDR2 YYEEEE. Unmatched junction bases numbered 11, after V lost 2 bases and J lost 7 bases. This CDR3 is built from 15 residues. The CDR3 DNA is TGTGCCAGCAGCTTTAATCCCACAGGGGGGCGGGAGCAGTACTTC. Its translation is CASSFNPTGGREQYF.

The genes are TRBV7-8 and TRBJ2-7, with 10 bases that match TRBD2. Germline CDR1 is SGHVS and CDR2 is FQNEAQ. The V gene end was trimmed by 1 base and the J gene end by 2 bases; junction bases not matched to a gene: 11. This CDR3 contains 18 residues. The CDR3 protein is CASSLVIGLAVSPYEQYF. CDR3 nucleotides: TGTGCCAGCAGCTTAGTGATTGGACTAGCGGTTTCGCCCTACGAGCAGTACTTC. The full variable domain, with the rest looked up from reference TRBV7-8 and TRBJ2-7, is GAGVSQSPRYKVAKRGQDVALRCDPISGHVSLFWYQQALGQGPEFLTYFQNEAQLDKSGLPSDRFFAERPEGSVSTLKIQRTQQEDSAVYLCASSLVIGLAVSPYEQYFGPGTRLTVT.

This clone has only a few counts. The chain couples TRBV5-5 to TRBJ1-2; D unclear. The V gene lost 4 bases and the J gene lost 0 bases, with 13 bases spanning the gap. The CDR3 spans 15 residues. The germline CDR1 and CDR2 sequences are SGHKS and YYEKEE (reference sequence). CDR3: CASSTNGVANYGYTF. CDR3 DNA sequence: TGTGCCAGCAGCACCAACGGGGTTGCTAACTATGGCTACACCTTC.

CDR3 nucleotide sequence: TGTGCCAGCAGCTTTGACAGCGATTATGGCTACACCTTC. Its protein is CASSFDSDYGYTF. This chain links TRBV7-2 with TRBJ1-2; possibly TRBD1 for D (5 bases). Germline V gene lookup returns CDR1 SGHTA and CDR2 FQGNSA. Trimming shortened V by 3 bases and J by 5 bases, and 10 bases separated the two germline ends. This CDR3 region has 13 residues.